This T cell receptor beta chain was captured in a study of cytomegalovirus exposure and HLA in healthy donors. At the level of the study: Researchers previously reported finding fewer than 140 million unique TCR beta sequences from 150 million to 200 million T cells.

This clone was observed a handful of times. Its antigen is still unknown. The PCR made use of 60 Vbeta and 13 Jbeta primers. Sequencing used immunoSEQ multiplex PCR; TCRdb keeps in-frame clones, though not all of them. The repertoire consists of 130,000 or so clones, with roughly 74% occurring once and the leading ten covering more than 2.5%. Whole-study results and caveats: Under in vitro conditions, a few CMV-associated chains were confirmed as specific for CMV antigens. Analysis was carried out at a later point, and it linked a missense DCLRE1C variant to TCR beta V- and J-gene trimming.

The CDR3 consists of 12 residues. Deletions cut 5 bases from V and 8 bases from J, with 13 bases between. Per the germline V gene, CDR1 is GTSNPN and CDR2 is SVGIG (reference sequence). It was healthy bone marrow donors who served as donors. Material: PBMCs. This clonotype originated in a man aged 40-55 years in good health and CMV-seronegative. This chain links TRBV30 with TRBJ1-3, with D unresolved. In DNA, the CDR3 is TGTGCCTGGGGGCCATCCGGGGACACCATATATTTT. It yields the protein CAWGPSGDTIYF.